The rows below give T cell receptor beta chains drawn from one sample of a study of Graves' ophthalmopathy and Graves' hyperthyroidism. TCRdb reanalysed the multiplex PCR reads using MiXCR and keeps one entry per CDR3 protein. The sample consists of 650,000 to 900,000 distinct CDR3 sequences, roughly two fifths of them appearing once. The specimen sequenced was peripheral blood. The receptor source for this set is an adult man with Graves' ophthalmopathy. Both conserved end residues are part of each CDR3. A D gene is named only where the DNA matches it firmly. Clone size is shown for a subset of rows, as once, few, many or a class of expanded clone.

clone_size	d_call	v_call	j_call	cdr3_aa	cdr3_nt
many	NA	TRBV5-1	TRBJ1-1	CASSFVPDMNTEAFF	TGCGCCAGCAGCTTTGTTCCAGATATGAACACTGAAGCTTTCTTT
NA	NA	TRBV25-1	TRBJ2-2	CARGGAGELFF	TGTGCCAGGGGTGGCGCCGGGGAGCTGTTTTTT
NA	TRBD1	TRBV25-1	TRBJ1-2	CAISESGTGGYTF	TGTGCCATCAGTGAATCCGGGACAGGGGGTTACACCTTC
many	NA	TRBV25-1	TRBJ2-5	CASSIARGISQETQYF	TGTGCCAGCAGCATAGCCCGGGGGATCAGCCAAGAGACCCAGTACTTC
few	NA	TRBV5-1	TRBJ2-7	CASSLEGPTLSEQYF	TGCGCCAGCAGCTTGGAAGGACCTACCCTTTCCGAGCAGTACTTC
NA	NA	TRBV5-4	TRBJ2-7	CASSQAPGNYEQYF	TGCGCCAGCAGCCAAGCCCCAGGGAACTACGAGCAGTACTTC
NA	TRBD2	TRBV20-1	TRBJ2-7	CSAAGTSVIYEQYF	TGCAGTGCGGCCGGGACTAGTGTCATATACGAGCAGTACTTC
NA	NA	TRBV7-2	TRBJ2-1	CASSSHPPGPNYNEQFF	TGTGCCAGCAGCTCACACCCCCCGGGGCCTAACTACAATGAGCAGTTCTTC
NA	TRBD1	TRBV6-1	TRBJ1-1	CASNLQGARTEAFF	TGTGCCAGCAACCTACAGGGGGCGCGGACTGAAGCTTTCTTT
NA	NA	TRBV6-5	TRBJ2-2	CASRAGTARTGELFF	TGTGCCAGCAGGGCCGGGACCGCGAGGACCGGGGAGCTGTTTTTT
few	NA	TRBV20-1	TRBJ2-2	CSAARGDANTGELFF	TGCAGTGCGGCCAGGGGTGACGCGAACACCGGGGAGCTGTTTTTT
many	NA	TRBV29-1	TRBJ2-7	CSVQETFYEQYF	TGCAGCGTTCAGGAGACATTCTACGAGCAGTACTTC
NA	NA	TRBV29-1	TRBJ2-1	CSVGAEEQFF	TGCAGCGTTGGTGCGGAAGAGCAGTTCTTC
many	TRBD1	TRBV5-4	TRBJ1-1	CASSSNRGGTEAFF	TGTGCCAGCAGTTCTAACAGGGGGGGAACTGAAGCTTTCTTT
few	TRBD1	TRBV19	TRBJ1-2	CASSPRTGLDGYTF	TGTGCCAGTAGTCCAAGGACAGGGTTGGATGGCTACACCTTC
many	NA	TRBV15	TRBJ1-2	CATSRDLRAYEAGYTF	TGTGCCACCAGCAGAGATCTAAGGGCGTACGAGGCTGGCTACACCTTC
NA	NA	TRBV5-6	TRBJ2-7	CASSLGRRAQYF	TGTGCCAGCAGCTTGGGACGGCGGGCCCAGTACTTC
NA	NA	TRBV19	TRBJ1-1	CASSIVRGYTIEAFF	TGTGCCAGTAGTATAGTAAGGGGCTATACGATTGAAGCTTTCTTT
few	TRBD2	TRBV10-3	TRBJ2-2	CAISESGLAAKNTGELFF	TGTGCCATCAGTGAGTCTGGACTAGCGGCGAAGAACACCGGGGAGCTGTTTTTT
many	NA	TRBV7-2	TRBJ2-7	CASSPRLVHEQYF	TGTGCCAGCAGCCCTAGACTAGTCCACGAGCAGTACTTC
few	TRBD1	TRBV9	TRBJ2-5	CASSTPVTGGGGETQYF	TGTGCCAGCAGCACCCCTGTGACAGGGGGCGGGGGGGAGACCCAGTACTTC
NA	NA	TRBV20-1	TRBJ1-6	CSARPGGNTPLHF	TGCAGTGCTAGGCCGGGGGGGAATACACCCCTCCACTTT
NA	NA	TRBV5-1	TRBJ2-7	CASSLDRVETYEQYF	TGCGCCAGCAGCTTGGACAGGGTGGAAACCTACGAGCAGTACTTC
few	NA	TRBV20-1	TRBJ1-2	CSAGEINYGYTF	TGCAGTGCTGGGGAGATTAACTATGGCTACACCTTC
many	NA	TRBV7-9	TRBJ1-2	CASSLAQANYGYTF	TGTGCCAGCAGCTTAGCCCAGGCTAACTATGGCTACACCTTC
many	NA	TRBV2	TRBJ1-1	CASSEYSGRNTEAFF	TGTGCCAGCAGTGAATATTCGGGCAGAAACACTGAAGCTTTCTTT
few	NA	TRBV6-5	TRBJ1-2	CASSSKTNPNYGYTF	TGTGCCAGCTCGTCTAAGACGAATCCTAACTATGGCTACACCTTC
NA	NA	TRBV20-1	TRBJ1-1	CSAFNPDSEAFF	TGCAGTGCTTTCAACCCCGACTCTGAAGCTTTCTTT
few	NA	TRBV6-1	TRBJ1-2	CASSDDVQGGDYGYTF	TGTGCCAGCAGTGATGACGTCCAGGGCGGGGACTATGGCTACACCTTC
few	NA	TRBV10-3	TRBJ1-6	CAISTDSRQPLHF	TGTGCCATCTCAACAGACTCCCGCCAACCCCTCCACTTT
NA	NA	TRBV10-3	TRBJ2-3	CASSEQAGTDTQYF	TGTGCCAGCAGTGAACAGGCTGGCACAGATACGCAGTATTTT
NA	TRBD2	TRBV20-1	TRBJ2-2	CSARDRGGRDTGELFF	TGCAGTGCTAGAGATCGAGGCGGGAGGGACACCGGGGAGCTGTTTTTT
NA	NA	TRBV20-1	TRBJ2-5	CSTRVGLRETQYF	TGCAGTACTAGGGTTGGACTGCGGGAGACCCAGTACTTC
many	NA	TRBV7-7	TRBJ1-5	CASSLSTGSNQPQHF	TGTGCTAGCAGCCTATCTACAGGTAGCAATCAGCCCCAGCATTTT
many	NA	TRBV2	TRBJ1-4	CASTRAYNEKLFF	TGTGCCAGCACGAGGGCTTATAATGAAAAACTGTTTTTT
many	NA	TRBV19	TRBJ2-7	CASSRAHAPYEQYF	TGTGCCAGTAGTAGGGCGCACGCTCCCTACGAGCAGTACTTC
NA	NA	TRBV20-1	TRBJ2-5	CSARSAVETQYF	TGCAGTGCTAGATCCGCGGTAGAGACCCAGTACTTC
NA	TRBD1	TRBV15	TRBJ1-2	CATSRAGTGGGYTF	TGTGCCACCAGCAGAGCCGGGACAGGGGGAGGCTACACCTTC
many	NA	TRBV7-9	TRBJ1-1	CASSTARNTEAFF	TGTGCCAGCAGCACAGCAAGGAACACTGAAGCTTTCTTT
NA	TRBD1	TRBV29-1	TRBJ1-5	CSQDLGTGDQPQHF	TGCAGCCAAGATCTTGGGACAGGGGATCAGCCCCAGCATTTT
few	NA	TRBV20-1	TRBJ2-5	CSALGREETQYF	TGCAGTGCTTTGGGCCGGGAAGAGACCCAGTACTTC
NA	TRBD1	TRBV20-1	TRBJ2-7	CSASVVGQGNEQYF	TGCAGTGCTAGTGTTGTGGGACAGGGGAACGAGCAGTACTTC
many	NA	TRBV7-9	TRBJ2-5	CASDVTGGNKAQYF	TGTGCCAGCGATGTGACCGGCGGCAACAAGGCCCAGTACTTC
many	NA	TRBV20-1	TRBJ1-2	CSASMGINGYTF	TGCAGTGCTAGTATGGGGATAAATGGCTACACCTTC
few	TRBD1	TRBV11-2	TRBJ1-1	CASSPGTGLSEAFF	TGTGCCAGCAGCCCAGGGACAGGGTTATCTGAAGCTTTCTTT